This passage covers 30 T cell receptor beta chains from one sample sequenced in a study of T-cell memory formation after mild COVID-19. A single record per CDR3 protein comes from TCRdb applying MiXCR to the 5' RACE reads. The repertoire consists of 580,000 or so distinct CDR3 sequences, with roughly 17% occurring once and the leading ten covering 8.1%. Sequencing was done on a sample of PBMCs or a T cell subset sorted from them (not recorded which). The source of these receptors is an adult woman who had mild COVID-19 (a few samples of this study predate the infection). Cell type and time point are not known.

This clonotype came up many times. This chain joins TRBV7-2 and TRBJ2-7, with D perhaps TRBD1 (6 bases). V lost 3 bases, J lost 2 bases, and 11 bases lay in between. In germline, CDR1 is SGHTA, CDR2 FQGNSA. This CDR3 is built from 14 residues. In DNA form, the CDR3 reads TGTGCCAGCAGCTTCCCACAGGGTCCCTACGAGCAGTACTTC. Translation: CASSFPQGPYEQYF.

The chain combines TRBV7-8 with TRBJ1-5; the D is unclear. The CDR3 totals 15 residues. Trimming cost V 6 bases and J 2 bases, with 14 bases left between them. CDR1 is SGHVS and CDR2 is FQNEAQ in the germline V gene. Written as DNA, the CDR3 is TGTGCCAGCAGTCATGGCCCCCTCGGCAATCAGCCCCAGCATTTT. Its protein product is CASSHGPLGNQPQHF.

This clonotype was counted at least ten times. V is TRBV20-1 and J is TRBJ2-1; 10 positions agree with TRBD2. V shed 4 bases and J 3 bases; nucleotides not matched to a gene: 9. This CDR3 has 16 residues. The germline V gene encodes CDR1 DFQATT and CDR2 SNEGSKA (reference sequence). The CDR3 here is CSATGTSEGDYNEQFF. The CDR3 DNA follows: TGCAGTGCTACCGGGACTAGCGAGGGGGACTACAATGAGCAGTTCTTC.

This rearrangement joins TRBV7-9 to TRBJ1-1; D unclear. Germline V gene sequence: CDR1 SEHNR, CDR2 FQNEAQ (reference sequence). This CDR3 has 15 residues. The V gene lost 5 bases and the J gene lost 10 bases, with 23 bases spanning the gap. The chain's CDR3 is CASSANTILLSGAFF. For the CDR3, the DNA is TGTGCCAGCAGCGCCAACACAATCCTCCTCTCTGGAGCTTTCTTT.

The rearrangement uses TRBV7-8 and TRBJ2-3; TRBD2 aligns across 7 bases. The CDR3 totals 17 residues. The germline CDR1 and CDR2 sequences are SGHVS and FQNEAQ. J was trimmed by 0 bases and V by 4 bases; bases with no gene match: 10. CDR3 DNA: TGTGCCAGCAGCTGGGGGGGTGCGGGACTTAGCACAGATACGCAGTATTTT. Protein product: CASSWGGAGLSTDTQYF.

The J gene is TRBJ2-1, the V gene TRBV24-1; TRBD1 agrees at 7 bases. J lost 9 bases, V lost 5 bases, and 6 bases had no gene match. The CDR3 is 13 residues long. Per the germline V gene, CDR1 is KGHDR and CDR2 is SFDVKD. CDR3 nucleotide sequence: TGTGCCACCAGTGGGACAGGTCCCCTTGAGCAGTTCTTC. Residues: CATSGTGPLEQFF.

There are a few counts of this clonotype. The V and J genes are TRBV29-1 and TRBJ1-1, with D unresolved. The germline V and J ends were trimmed by 4 bases and 4 bases, with 13 bases remaining between them. Germline CDR1 SQVTM, CDR2 ANQGSEA. CDR3 length: 13 amino acids. The CDR3 nucleotides are TGCAGCGTTGGGCTAAGAATGGGCACTGAAGCTTTCTTT. It translates to CSVGLRMGTEAFF. Combining the CDR3 with reference TRBV29-1 and TRBJ1-1 gives the whole variable domain SAVISQKPSRDICQRGTSLTIQCQVDSQVTMMFWYRQQPGQSLTLIATANQGSEATYESGFVIDKFPISRPNLTFSTLTVSNMSPEDSSIYLCSVGLRMGTEAFFGQGTRLTVV.

The chain has TRBV12-3 or TRBV12-4 and TRBJ1-1, with 8 positions matching TRBD1. The CDR3 is 12 residues long. The J segment lost 6 bases and the V segment lost 7 bases, leaving 4 bases of the junction unmatched. CDR3 DNA sequence: TGTGCCAGCACCCCGGACAGGGCTGAAGCTTTCTTT. Encoded protein: CASTPDRAEAFF.

A few counts support this clonotype. The chain combines TRBV7-3 with TRBJ2-7; 8 bases agree with TRBD1. This CDR3 contains 15 residues. V dropped 5 bases and J dropped 1; count of bases not matched to a gene: 7. Germline V lookup: CDR1 SGHTA, CDR2 FQGTGA. The CDR3 DNA reads TGTGCCAGCAGCCCGGGACAGGCGGGGTCCTACGAGCAGTACTTC. Its translation is CASSPGQAGSYEQYF.

There are a few counts of this clonotype. The V gene is TRBV4-2, the J gene TRBJ2-5; 8 bases are shared with TRBD2. The CDR3 sequence is 16 residues long. Trimming took 0 bases from V and 5 from J; bases not matched to a gene: 8. CDR1 LGHNA and CDR2 YNFKEQ come from the germline V gene. CDR3 DNA sequence: TGTGCCAGCAGCCAAGATCCCACGGGAGGGGGGGAGACCCAGTACTTC. It yields the protein CASSQDPTGGGETQYF.

This clonotype was detected once. The V and J genes are TRBV27 and TRBJ2-6; D unresolved. V was trimmed by 3 bases and J by 0 bases, leaving 12 bases between them. CDR1 is MNHEY and CDR2 is SMNVEV in the germline V gene (reference sequence). The CDR3 consists of 17 residues. CDR3 bases: TGTGCCAGCAGTTTGATGGGTGTAGCCTCTGGGGCCAACGTCCTGACTTTC. As protein: CASSLMGVASGANVLTF.

This clonotype was detected a few times. The J gene is TRBJ1-5, the V gene TRBV24-1, with a possible D match to TRBD1 (6 bases). In germline, CDR1 is KGHDR, CDR2 SFDVKD. The CDR3 extends over 15 amino acids. Trimming removed 4 bases at V and 7 bases at J, with 16 bases between. This CDR3 reads CATSDPRDIGQPQHF. CDR3 coding DNA: TGTGCCACCAGTGACCCACGGGACATAGGGCAGCCCCAGCATTTT.

This chain links TRBV12-3 or TRBV12-4 with TRBJ1-2; 7 nucleotides match TRBD1. The length of the CDR3 is 13 residues. Unmatched junction bases numbered 3, after V lost 6 bases and J lost 2 bases. CDR3 region: CASRKTGNYGYTF. CDR3 nucleotides: TGTGCCAGCAGAAAGACAGGGAACTATGGCTACACCTTC.

This clonotype showed up just a few times. The rearrangement joins TRBV7-3 to TRBJ2-3, with D tentatively TRBD1 or TRBD2 (5 bases each). Trimming cost V 1 base and J 0 bases, with 11 bases left between them. CDR3 length: 16 residues. Germline CDR1 is SGHTA and CDR2 is FQGTGA. This CDR3 reads CASSLNGAVSTDTQYF. The CDR3 DNA sequence: TGTGCCAGCAGCTTAAACGGGGCGGTCAGCACAGATACGCAGTATTTT.

The table lists this clonotype with a few counts. The chain couples TRBV7-3 to TRBJ1-1, with D tentatively TRBD1 (5 bases). This CDR3 is built from 15 residues. V was shortened by 5 bases and J by 2 bases, with 15 bases between the two germline ends. The germline CDR1 and CDR2 sequences are SGHTA and FQGTGA. Here the CDR3 reads CASSLLPTVNTEAFF. The CDR3 DNA sequence: TGTGCCAGCAGCCTCCTACCGACAGTCAACACTGAAGCTTTCTTT. The full variable domain, with the rest looked up from reference TRBV7-3 and TRBJ1-1, is GAGVSQTPSNKVTEKGKYVELRCDPISGHTALYWYRQSLGQGPEFLIYFQGTGAADDSGLPNDRFFAVRPEGSVSTLKIQRTERGDSAVYLCASSLLPTVNTEAFFGQGTRLTVV.

The table lists this clonotype with many counts. This chain joins TRBV3-1 and TRBJ2-3; D ambiguous. Germline loops: CDR1 LGHDT, CDR2 YNNKEL (reference sequence). This CDR3 contains 11 residues. V lost 5 bases and J 2 bases, leaving 2 bases between the germline ends. CDR3 sequence reads: CASSNTDTQYF. The CDR3 DNA sequence: TGTGCCAGCAGCAACACAGATACGCAGTATTTT.

V is TRBV20-1 and J is TRBJ2-2; D remains ambiguous. V was cut by 3 bases and J by 5 bases, with 16 bases left in between. CDR1 is DFQATT and CDR2 is SNEGSKA in the germline V gene (reference sequence). This CDR3 has 15 residues. CDR3 residues: CSASLPSALTGELFF. Here the CDR3 DNA reads TGCAGTGCTAGTCTCCCCTCAGCGTTGACCGGGGAGCTGTTTTTT.

Only a few counts were recorded for this clonotype. This rearrangement joins TRBV7-9 to TRBJ1-4, with 9 bases that match TRBD1. The CDR3 spans 14 residues. The germline CDR1 and CDR2 sequences are SEHNR and FQNEAQ (reference sequence). The V and J ends lost 3 bases and 7 bases, in that order; junction bases with no gene match: 3. CDR3 sequence: CASSFRQGGEKLFF. The CDR3 DNA sequence: TGTGCCAGCAGCTTCCGACAGGGGGGTGAAAAACTGTTTTTT.

The chain employs TRBV5-1 and TRBJ2-2; 12 bases are a match to TRBD2. This CDR3 is built from 19 residues. Germline CDR1 SGHRS, CDR2 YFSETQ. J lost 6 bases, V lost 1 base, and 13 bases had no gene match. The CDR3 protein is CASSLRSPLAGGPPGELFF. CDR3 coding DNA: TGCGCCAGCAGCTTGAGATCACCGCTAGCGGGAGGGCCCCCCGGGGAGCTGTTTTTT.

The rearrangement joins TRBV15 to TRBJ2-3, with a tentative D call TRBD2 (5 bases). V was shortened by 2 bases and J by 0 bases, with 15 bases between the two germline ends. This CDR3 has 17 residues. The germline V gene encodes CDR1 LNHNV and CDR2 YYDKDF (reference sequence). CDR3 nucleotide sequence: TGTGCCACCAGCAGACTCGCGACGGGATCTAGCACAGATACGCAGTATTTT. This encodes CATSRLATGSSTDTQYF.

This chain joins TRBV11-2 and TRBJ1-6, with a tentative D call TRBD1 (5 bases). CDR1 is SGHAT and CDR2 is FQNNGV in the germline V gene. This CDR3 is built from 14 residues. Trimming cost V 4 bases and J 5 bases, with 9 bases left between them. The CDR3 region has the DNA TGTGCCAGCAGCTCAGGGAGTAATAATTCACCCCTCCACTTT. Translated: CASSSGSNNSPLHF.

This clonotype was seen repeatedly, ten times or more. V usage is TRBV6-2 or TRBV6-3 and J usage is TRBJ1-1; D remains ambiguous. Trimming left V 6 bases short and J 4 bases short, with 21 bases between. Per the germline V gene, CDR1 is MNHEY and CDR2 is SVGEGT. The CDR3 extends over 16 amino acids. The DNA for the CDR3 is TGTGCCAGCAGCCCCATCGCCTGGGTGTACGGCACTGAAGCTTTCTTT. Amino acids: CASSPIAWVYGTEAFF.

The V and J genes are TRBV12-3 or TRBV12-4 and TRBJ2-5; D assignment may be TRBD1 or TRBD2 (7 bases each). The ends were cut back, 6 bases at V and 2 bases at J, with 16 bases in the middle. CDR3 size: 15 residues. This chain's CDR3 is CASRPRQGGQETQYF. In DNA, the CDR3 is TGTGCCAGCAGGCCTAGACAGGGAGGGCAAGAGACCCAGTACTTC.

This clonotype was seen a few times. The V and J genes are TRBV5-1 and TRBJ1-1, with D uncertain. CDR3 size: 14 residues. The germline CDR1 and CDR2 sequences are SGHRS and YFSETQ. Trimming shortened V by 0 bases and J by 1 base, and 7 bases separated the two germline ends. In DNA, the CDR3 is TGCGCCAGCAGCTTGGATGGGCCGAACACTGAAGCTTTCTTT. Translated: CASSLDGPNTEAFF.

The V gene is TRBV3-1, the J gene TRBJ1-2; TRBD1 might be the D (6 bases). The length of the CDR3 is 13 residues. From germline, CDR1 is LGHDT and CDR2 YNNKEL (reference sequence). V was clipped by 7 bases and J by 4 bases, with 13 bases between them. The CDR3 loop reads CASNGADSYGYTF. Written as DNA, the CDR3 is TGTGCCAGCAATGGGGCGGACAGCTATGGCTACACCTTC.

The chain joins TRBV11-2 to TRBJ2-1; 10 bases agree with TRBD2. V shed 2 bases, J shed 0 bases, and the junction held 13 bases outside the gene matches. The CDR3 is 20 amino acids. CDR1 SGHAT and CDR2 FQNNGV come from the germline V gene. CDR3 coding DNA: TGTGCCAGCAGCTTACCCCCAGCTAGCGGGAGCGGGAGCTCCTACAATGAGCAGTTCTTC. As protein: CASSLPPASGSGSSYNEQFF.

This clonotype was found a few times. The V call is TRBV6-1, the J call TRBJ2-7; D is ambiguous. The CDR3 consists of 10 residues. V gave up 1 base and J gave up 7 bases, with 2 bases separating them. CDR1 and CDR2 (germline): MNHNS, SASEGT. DNA for the CDR3: TGTGCCAGCAGTGAAGGAGAGCAGTACTTC. It is translated as CASSEGEQYF.

The chain recombines TRBV9 with TRBJ2-3, with 15 nucleotides matching TRBD2. CDR1 and CDR2 (germline): SGDLS, YYNGEE. The CDR3 spans 16 residues. The V segment lost 3 bases and the J segment 4 bases; nucleotides outside the gene matches: 3. CDR3 sequence: CASSAGTSGGSDTQYF. As DNA, the CDR3 is TGTGCCAGCAGCGCGGGGACTAGCGGGGGGTCAGATACGCAGTATTTT.

This chain joins TRBV7-2 and TRBJ2-3; perhaps TRBD2 as D (6 bases). The CDR3 is 15 amino acids. Germline CDR1 reads SGHTA; CDR2 reads FQGNSA. Trimming removed 0 bases from V and 2 bases from J, with 9 bases in between. CDR3 DNA: TGTGCCAGCAGCTTAGCTGGAGGGAACACAGATACGCAGTATTTT. Translation: CASSLAGGNTDTQYF.

A few counts support this clonotype. The rearrangement links TRBV28 to TRBJ2-5; D ambiguous. The CDR3 covers 16 residues. V was cut by 7 bases and J by 5 bases, with 23 bases left in between. The germline CDR1 and CDR2 sequences are MDHEN and SYDVKM. The CDR3 nucleotides are TGTGCCAGCATTCCCCGGGCAGACGGACGGGTGGAGACCCAGTACTTC. As protein: CASIPRADGRVETQYF.